The following is a T cell receptor (beta chain) sequence with its context. There are 14 residues in the CDR3. Trimming left V 4 bases short and J 0 bases short, with 9 bases between. The germline V gene encodes CDR1 SGHRS and CDR2 YFSETQ. This entry belongs to a study of blood T cell repertoires in COVID-19. Whole-study context: The United States, Italy and Spain provided the acute and convalescent COVID-19 samples.

Measured with immunoSEQ multiplex PCR; TCRdb has only the in-frame clones, and not every one. The sample comprises about 170,000 clones, 83% of which are singletons, and roughly 19% rests with the top ten. The sequence derives from a woman in her seventies who had recovered from COVID-19. The J gene is TRBJ2-3, the V gene TRBV5-1; D possibly corresponds to TRBD2 (6 bases). Input material: peripheral blood. CDR3 nucleotide sequence: TGCGCCAGCAGCACCCGGGGGAGCACAGATACGCAGTATTTT. Encoded protein: CASSTRGSTDTQYF. Filled out from reference TRBV5-1 and TRBJ2-3, the complete variable domain reads KAGVTQTPRYLIKTRGQQVTLSCSPISGHRSVSWYQQTPGQGLQFLFEYFSETQRNKGNFPGRFSGRQFSNSRSEMNVSTLELGDSALYLCASSTRGSTDTQYFGPGTRLTVL.